Presented here are 15 T cell receptor beta chains from one specimen sequenced in a study of CD8 T cell repertoires and HIV-1 epitope variants (dated by TCRdb to about 2020). Library prep was done by the immunoSEQ multiplex PCR assay. The table comes from immuneACCESS by way of TCRdb, which keeps in-frame sequences with V and J called. Part of the clones is missing from these tables; in studies checked, under half for an unresolved V gene and the rest for unknown reasons. For this sample the table gives about 95,000 clones, of which around 75% were detected only once. In total, the top ten clones hold 20% to 30% of the sample. The source material was uncultured baseline CD8+ T cells from peripheral blood mononuclear cells (PBMCs). These receptors were collected from a male donor with HIV.

The chain joins TRBV19 to TRBJ1-3, with D maybe TRBD1 (5 bases). CDR3 size: 14 residues. From germline, CDR1 is LNHDA and CDR2 SQIVND (reference sequence). Trimming took off 9 bases at V and 2 bases at J, with 14 bases between the two ends. The CDR3 region is CASSEGEAGNTIYF. The CDR3 DNA sequence: TGTGCCAGCAGTGAAGGGGAGGCTGGAAACACCATATATTTT.

This clone appeared once. The J gene is TRBJ2-5, the V gene TRBV7-6; TRBD2 agrees at 7 bases. After removal of 1 base from V and 2 bases from J, the junction contained 7 bases not matched to a gene. CDR1 is SGHVS and CDR2 is FNYEAQ in the germline V gene. This CDR3 is built from 16 residues. The CDR3 is CASSLGPLGGQETQYF. The CDR3, as DNA: TGTGCCAGCAGCTTAGGGCCCCTCGGGGGGCAAGAGACCCAGTACTTC.

The genes are TRBV6-5 and TRBJ2-7; D perhaps matches TRBD2 (5 bases). CDR1 and CDR2 (germline): MNHEY, SVGAGI. With 2 bases removed from V and 4 bases from J, the gap between germline ends came to 15 bases. CDR3 length: 15 amino acids. In DNA, the CDR3 is TGTGCCAGCAGTTACGGGAGCAGGTCGAGGTACGAGCAGTACTTC. As protein: CASSYGSRSRYEQYF.

This clone was found once. This sequence joins TRBV6-6 and TRBJ2-7; D not resolved. The germline CDR1 and CDR2 sequences are MNHNY and SVGAGI (reference sequence). V gave up 0 bases and J gave up 4 bases, with 7 bases separating them. The CDR3 spans 13 residues. This CDR3 is CASSYSRRYEQYF. The DNA of the CDR3 is TGTGCCAGCAGTTACTCCCGTAGGTACGAGCAGTACTTC.

This clone was seen a handful of times. The chain couples TRBV28 to TRBJ1-6; D unclear. Germline CDR1 is MDHEN and CDR2 is SYDVKM. V lost 2 bases and J lost 9, with 2 bases in between. The CDR3 is 11 residues long. The CDR3 nucleotides are TGTGCCAGCAGTTTACGTTCACCCCTCCACTTT. It specifies CASSLRSPLHF.

The DNA of the CDR3 is TGTGCCAGTACCTCAAGGGCTAACGGAGAGCAGTACTTC. Encoded protein: CASTSRANGEQYF. This chain joins TRBV19 and TRBJ2-7; D gene uncertain. Per the germline V gene, CDR1 is LNHDA and CDR2 is SQIVND (reference sequence). This CDR3 contains 13 residues. V gave up 7 bases and J gave up 7 bases, with 17 bases separating them.

The chain is built from TRBV19 and TRBJ2-5; 9 nucleotides agree with TRBD2. Trimming removed 5 bases from V and 2 bases from J; junction bases left unmatched: 3. CDR3 length: 14 amino acids. CDR1 is LNHDA, CDR2 SQIVND, per germline (reference sequence). The CDR3 here is CASSPSGTQETQYF. In DNA form, the CDR3 reads TGTGCCAGTAGTCCTAGCGGGACGCAAGAGACCCAGTACTTC.

The chain joins TRBV7-2 to TRBJ2-5; no definite D call. CDR3 size: 14 residues. V lost 6 bases and J 1 base, leaving 12 bases between the germline ends. From germline, CDR1 is SGHTA and CDR2 FQGNSA. Written as DNA, the CDR3 is TGTGCCAGCAGTCGGCAGCCCCTCCAAGAGACCCAGTACTTC. Translated: CASSRQPLQETQYF.

The chain combines TRBV2 with TRBJ1-2; the D gene is possibly TRBD1 (6 bases). V dropped 2 bases and J dropped 3 bases, with 13 bases sitting between them. The germline V gene has CDR1 SNHLY and CDR2 FYNNEI. This CDR3 has 15 residues. CDR3 nucleotides: TGTGCCAGCAGTGAAACCCGACAGGCCTACTATGGCTACACCTTC. Translation: CASSETRQAYYGYTF.

The rearrangement joins TRBV13 to TRBJ2-3; D is perhaps TRBD1 or TRBD2 (5 bases each). Per the germline V gene, CDR1 is PRHDT and CDR2 is FYEKMQ (reference sequence). This CDR3 is 17 amino acids long. The V gene lost 0 bases and the J gene lost 2 bases, with 15 bases spanning the gap. The CDR3 sequence is CASSLGYRDRNTDTQYF. The CDR3 DNA reads TGTGCCAGCAGCTTAGGATACCGGGACCGAAACACAGATACGCAGTATTTT.

The chain employs TRBV4-1 and TRBJ2-7, with 12 positions matching TRBD2. From germline, CDR1 is MGHRA and CDR2 YSYEKL. CDR3 length equals 18 residues. V was pared by 0 bases and J by 7 bases, with 13 bases of the junction left unmatched. The CDR3 DNA reads as TGCGCCAGCAGCCAAGACCCCCCCTCTAGCGGGAGGGCGCGGGAGCAGTACTTC. This sequence encodes CASSQDPPSSGRAREQYF.

The chain is built from TRBV7-2 and TRBJ1-1, with TRBD1 identical over 9 bases. J gave up 2 bases and V 5 bases, and 12 bases lay outside the gene matches. The CDR3 spans 17 residues. Germline CDR1 is SGHTA and CDR2 is FQGNSA. The CDR3 region is CASSTGGRDRSNTEAFF. CDR3 DNA sequence: TGTGCCAGCAGCACAGGGGGCCGGGACAGATCCAACACTGAAGCTTTCTTT.

This clone was detected only a few times. The rearrangement joins TRBV6-5 to TRBJ1-1, with D perhaps TRBD1 (6 bases). With 5 bases removed from V and 4 bases from J, the gap between germline ends came to 17 bases. The CDR3 totals 15 residues. Germline CDR1 is MNHEY and CDR2 is SVGAGI. The DNA of the CDR3 is TGTGCCAGCAGTGCGGACAGAGCGACAGGCACTGAAGCTTTCTTT. Encoded protein: CASSADRATGTEAFF.

V is TRBV5-4 and J is TRBJ2-1; perhaps TRBD1 as D (5 bases). Per the germline V gene, CDR1 is SGHNT and CDR2 is YYREEE (reference sequence). The CDR3 contains 12 residues. V was cut by 8 bases and J by 9 bases, with 15 bases left in between. CDR3 sequence (DNA): TGTGCCAGTAGAGGTCTAGGGGTTGAGCAGTTCTTC. Its protein is CASRGLGVEQFF.

V and J are TRBV27 and TRBJ1-1; 7 nucleotides agree with TRBD1. CDR1 and CDR2 from the germline V gene are MNHEY and SMNVEV (reference sequence). The CDR3 spans 14 residues. V gave up 4 bases and J gave up 6 bases; unmatched junction bases: 8. For the CDR3, the DNA is TGTGCCAGCAGTTGGAACAGGGGAAGGGCTGAAGCTTTCTTT. Encoded protein: CASSWNRGRAEAFF.